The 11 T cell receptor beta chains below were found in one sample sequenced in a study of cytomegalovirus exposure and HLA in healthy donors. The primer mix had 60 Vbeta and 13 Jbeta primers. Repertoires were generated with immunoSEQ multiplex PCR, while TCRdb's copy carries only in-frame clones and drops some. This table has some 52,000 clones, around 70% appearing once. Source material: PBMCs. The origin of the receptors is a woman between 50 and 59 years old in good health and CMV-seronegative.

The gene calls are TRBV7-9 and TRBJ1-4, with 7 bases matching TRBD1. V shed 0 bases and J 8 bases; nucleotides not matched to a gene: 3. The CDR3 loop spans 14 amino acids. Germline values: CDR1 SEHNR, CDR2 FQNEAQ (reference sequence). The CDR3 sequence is CASSLAGGGEKLFF. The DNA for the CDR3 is TGTGCCAGCAGCTTAGCAGGGGGCGGGGAAAAACTGTTTTTT.

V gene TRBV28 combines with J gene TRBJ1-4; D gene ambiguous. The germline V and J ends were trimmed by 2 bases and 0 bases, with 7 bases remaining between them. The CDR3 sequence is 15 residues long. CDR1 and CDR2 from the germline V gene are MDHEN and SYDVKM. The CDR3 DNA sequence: TGTGCCAGCAGTTTAGAGGGCGCAACTAATGAAAAACTGTTTTTT. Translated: CASSLEGATNEKLFF.

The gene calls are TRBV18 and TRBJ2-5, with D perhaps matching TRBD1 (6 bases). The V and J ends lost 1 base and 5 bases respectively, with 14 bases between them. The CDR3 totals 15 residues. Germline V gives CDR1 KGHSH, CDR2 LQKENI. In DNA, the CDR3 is TGTGCCAGCTCACCACGTTGGGGTCAGGGGGAGACCCAGTACTTC. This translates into CASSPRWGQGETQYF. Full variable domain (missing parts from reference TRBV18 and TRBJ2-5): NAGVMQNPRHLVRRRGQEARLRCSPMKGHSHVYWYRQLPEEGLKFMVYLQKENIIDESGMPKERFSAEFPKEGPSILRIQQVVRGDSAAYFCASSPRWGQGETQYFGPGTRLLVL.

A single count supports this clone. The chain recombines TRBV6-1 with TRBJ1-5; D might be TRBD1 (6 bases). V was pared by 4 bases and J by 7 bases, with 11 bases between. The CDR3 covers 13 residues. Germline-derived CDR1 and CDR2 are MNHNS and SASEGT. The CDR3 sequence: CASSGDTRQPQHF. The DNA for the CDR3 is TGTGCCAGCAGTGGGGACACTCGGCAGCCCCAGCATTTT.

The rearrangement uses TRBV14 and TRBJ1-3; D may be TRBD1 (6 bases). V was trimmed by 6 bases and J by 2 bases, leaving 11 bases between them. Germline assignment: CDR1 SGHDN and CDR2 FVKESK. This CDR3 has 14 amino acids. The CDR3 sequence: CASRLGGAGNTIYF. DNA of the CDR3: TGTGCCAGCAGACTAGGGGGAGCTGGAAACACCATATATTTT.

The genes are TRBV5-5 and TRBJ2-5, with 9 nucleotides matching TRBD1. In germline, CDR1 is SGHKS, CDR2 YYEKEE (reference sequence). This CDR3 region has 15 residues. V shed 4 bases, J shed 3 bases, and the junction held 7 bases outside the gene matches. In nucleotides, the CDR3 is TGTGCCAGCAGCCCTGGACAGGGGCGGAAAGAGACCCAGTACTTC. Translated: CASSPGQGRKETQYF.

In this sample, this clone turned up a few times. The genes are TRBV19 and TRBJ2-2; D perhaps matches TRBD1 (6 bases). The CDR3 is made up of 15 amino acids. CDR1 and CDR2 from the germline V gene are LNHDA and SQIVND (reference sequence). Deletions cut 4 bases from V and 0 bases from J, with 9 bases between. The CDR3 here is CASSRGPANTGELFF. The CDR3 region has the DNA TGTGCCAGTAGTAGGGGGCCCGCGAACACCGGGGAGCTGTTTTTT. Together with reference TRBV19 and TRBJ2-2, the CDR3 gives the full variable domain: DGGITQSPKYLFRKEGQNVTLSCEQNLNHDAMYWYRQDPGQGLRLIYYSQIVNDFQKGDIAEGYSVSREKKESFPLTVTSAQKNPTAFYLCASSRGPANTGELFFGEGSRLTVL.

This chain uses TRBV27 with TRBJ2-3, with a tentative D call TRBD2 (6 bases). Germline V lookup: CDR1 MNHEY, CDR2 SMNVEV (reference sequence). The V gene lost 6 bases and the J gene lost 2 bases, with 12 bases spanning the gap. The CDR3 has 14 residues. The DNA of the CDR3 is TGTGCCAGCAGATTAGCGGTCGCCACAGATACGCAGTATTTT. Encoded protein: CASRLAVATDTQYF.

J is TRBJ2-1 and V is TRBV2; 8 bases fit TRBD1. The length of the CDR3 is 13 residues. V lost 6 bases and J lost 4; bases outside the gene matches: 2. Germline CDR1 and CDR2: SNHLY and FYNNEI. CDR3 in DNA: TGTGCCAGCAGGGACAGGGAATACAATGAGCAGTTCTTC. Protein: CASRDREYNEQFF.

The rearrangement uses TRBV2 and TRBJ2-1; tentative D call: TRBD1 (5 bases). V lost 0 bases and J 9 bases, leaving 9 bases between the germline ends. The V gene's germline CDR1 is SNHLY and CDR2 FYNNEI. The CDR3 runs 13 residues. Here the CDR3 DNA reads TGTGCCAGCAGTGAAGCGCTTAGGGGTGAGCAGTTCTTC. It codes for CASSEALRGEQFF.

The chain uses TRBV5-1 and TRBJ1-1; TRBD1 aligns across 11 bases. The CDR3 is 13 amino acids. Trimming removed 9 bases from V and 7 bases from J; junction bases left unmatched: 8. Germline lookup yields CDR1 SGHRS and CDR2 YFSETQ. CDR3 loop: CATSTGTGGEAFF. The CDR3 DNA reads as TGCGCCACCTCAACCGGGACAGGGGGTGAAGCTTTCTTT. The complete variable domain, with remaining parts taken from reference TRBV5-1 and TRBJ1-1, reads KAGVTQTPRYLIKTRGQQVTLSCSPISGHRSVSWYQQTPGQGLQFLFEYFSETQRNKGNFPGRFSGRQFSNSRSEMNVSTLELGDSALYLCATSTGTGGEAFFGQGTRLTVV.